This T cell receptor (beta chain) was documented in a study of blood T cell repertoires in COVID-19. Some clones are missing from TCRdb's copy, which holds only in-frame ones; the method was immunoSEQ multiplex PCR. The sample shows some 80,000 clones, around 83% of them seen only once. The specimen was peripheral blood. This TCR was sampled from a woman aged 80 or over in a cohort sampled during active or convalescent COVID-19.

The CDR3 is CASSLDYGANVLTF. The CDR3 region has the DNA TGTGCCAGCAGCTTGGACTATGGGGCCAACGTCCTGACTTTC. V usage is TRBV5-4 and J usage is TRBJ2-6, with D unclear. The V and J ends lost 0 bases and 3 bases respectively, with 4 bases between them. CDR3 length equals 14 residues. The germline V gene encodes CDR1 SGHNT and CDR2 YYREEE (reference sequence).